This T cell receptor (beta chain) derives from a study of blood T cell repertoires in COVID-19. Study background: The United States, Italy and Spain were the sources of the acute and convalescent COVID-19 samples. T cells, B-cell-depleted T cells, or PBMCs supplied cDNA or gDNA.

Original handling: Estimated nucleated cell counts came from reference gene primer amplification. Some clones are missing from TCRdb's copy, which holds only in-frame ones; the method was immunoSEQ multiplex PCR. D and trimming were read from the DNA, whereas the V and J calls and clone size are those reported in that table. The sample carries around 270,000 clones, roughly 89% recorded once. The CDR3 contains 15 residues. Trimming at V came to 2 bases and at J to 8 bases, leaving 7 bases not matched to a gene. Per the germline V gene, CDR1 is MNHEY and CDR2 is SVGAGI. The rearrangement uses TRBV6-5 and TRBJ1-4, with 8 nucleotides matching TRBD1. This receptor was obtained from a woman aged 40 to 55 who had recovered from COVID-19. Input material: peripheral blood. As DNA, the CDR3 is TGTGCCAGCAGTTACGTGCAGGGGGCAAAGGAAAAACTGTTTTTT. The encoded protein is CASSYVQGAKEKLFF.